These 31 T cell receptor beta chains originate from one sample sequenced in a study of OX40 agonist ivuxolimab in advanced cancers. Clones were read by immunoSEQ multiplex PCR, and TCRdb kept only the in-frame ones, dropping some. The table records fewer than 45,000 clones, roughly 80% of them present only once. Specimen: CD4+ or CD8+ T cells sorted from blood, collected in a trial of the OX40 agonist ivuxolimab. The receptor set was obtained from an adult with an advanced solid tumor such as melanoma, head and neck, liver or kidney cancer.

J is TRBJ2-7 and V is TRBV6-5, with D unclear. CDR1 is MNHEY, CDR2 SVGAGI, per germline. V lost 6 bases to trimming and J lost 5 bases, with 11 bases between them. The length of the CDR3 is 12 residues. The CDR3 region is CASSYAGNEQYF. The CDR3 DNA is TGTGCCAGCAGCTACGCAGGCAACGAGCAGTACTTC.

The chain combines TRBV25-1 with TRBJ2-1; 7 nucleotides match TRBD2. The junction had 9 bases not matched to a gene; V was cut back by 3 bases and J by 7 bases. Germline CDR1 reads MGHDK; CDR2 reads SYGVNS. The CDR3 is 15 residues long. In DNA form, the CDR3 reads TGTGCCAGCAGTGACGGAGGCGGGAGATGGAATGAGCAGTTCTTC. Amino acids: CASSDGGGRWNEQFF.

The chain couples TRBV19 to TRBJ2-7, with unresolved D. Trimming removed 7 bases from V and 3 bases from J, with 19 bases in between. This CDR3 contains 15 residues. CDR1 is LNHDA, CDR2 SQIVND, per germline (reference sequence). CDR3 sequence: CASIVGKDTHYEQYF. The CDR3 DNA follows: TGTGCCAGTATAGTAGGGAAAGACACACACTACGAGCAGTACTTC. Using reference TRBV19 and TRBJ2-7 for the parts outside the CDR3, the full variable domain is DGGITQSPKYLFRKEGQNVTLSCEQNLNHDAMYWYRQDPGQGLRLIYYSQIVNDFQKGDIAEGYSVSREKKESFPLTVTSAQKNPTAFYLCASIVGKDTHYEQYFGPGTRLTVT.

The V call is TRBV28, the J call TRBJ2-4, with D unresolved. The length of the CDR3 is 20 residues. Germline assignment: CDR1 MDHEN and CDR2 SYDVKM. V was clipped by 4 bases and J by 0 bases, with 25 bases between them. The CDR3 DNA is TGTGCCAGCAGTTCCATCCACGCTACGACACAGCGACTAGCCAAAAACATTCAGTACTTC. Protein sequence: CASSSIHATTQRLAKNIQYF.

Comments on this clone: An end of the junction does not agree with germline; a read error may underlie this. The chain combines TRBV4-1 with TRBJ2-7; 8 nucleotides align to TRBD1. The CDR3 is 16 amino acids. Germline CDR1 and CDR2: MGHRA and YSYEKL. This chain's CDR3 is CASSQDDGTGPYEQYF. In nucleotides, the CDR3 is TGCGCCAGCAGCCAAGACGACGGGACAGGTCCCTATGAGCAGTACTTC.

This rearrangement joins TRBV28 to TRBJ1-3; the D gene is possibly TRBD1 (6 bases). Germline CDR1 MDHEN, CDR2 SYDVKM. V lost 3 bases to trimming and J lost 2 bases, with 11 bases between them. There are 15 residues in the CDR3. The CDR3 nucleotides are TGTGCCAGCAGTTTTTCGGGGGCTGCTGGAAACACCATATATTTT. It translates to CASSFSGAAGNTIYF. The variable domain in full, completed from reference TRBV28 and TRBJ1-3, reads DVKVTQSSRYLVKRTGEKVFLECVQDMDHENMFWYRQDPGLGLRLIYFSYDVKMKEKGDIPEGYSVSREKKERFSLILESASTNQTSMYLCASSFSGAAGNTIYFGEGSWLTVV.

This sequence joins TRBV15 and TRBJ2-6; D gene ambiguous. Per the germline V gene, CDR1 is LNHNV and CDR2 is YYDKDF (reference sequence). Deletions cut 1 base from V and 0 bases from J, with 19 bases between. The CDR3 runs 20 residues. The CDR3 region has the DNA TGTGCCACCAGCAGAGCCGGCTTGAGAGGTGCGATCTCTGGGGCCAACGTCCTGACTTTC. Translation gives CATSRAGLRGAISGANVLTF.

The chain employs TRBV11-3 and TRBJ1-6; maybe TRBD1 (5 bases). Deletions cut 5 bases from V and 7 bases from J, with 18 bases between. Germline CDR1 is SGHNT and CDR2 is YENEEA. This CDR3 is built from 16 residues. The CDR3 nucleotides are TGTGCCAGCAGCCCAGAAGCAGGGACGGCCAATTCACCCCTCCACTTT. This gives the protein CASSPEAGTANSPLHF. Supplemented by reference TRBV11-3 and TRBJ1-6, the full variable domain reads EAGVVQSPRYKIIEKKQPVAFWCNPISGHNTLYWYLQNLGQGPELLIRYENEEAVDDSQLPKDRFSAERLKGVDSTLKIQPAELGDSAVYLCASSPEAGTANSPLHFGNGTRLTVT.

This chain joins TRBV2 and TRBJ1-5; D remains ambiguous. Germline V lookup: CDR1 SNHLY, CDR2 FYNNEI. The CDR3 length is 14 residues. Trimming removed 6 bases at V and 10 bases at J, with 19 bases between. CDR3 residues: CASSEESGPIPQHF. Written as DNA, the CDR3 is TGTGCCAGCAGCGAGGAGTCCGGGCCTATACCCCAGCATTTT.

The gene calls are TRBV5-1 and TRBJ2-3; TRBD2 matches at 10 bases. The CDR3 extends over 15 amino acids. Germline V lookup: CDR1 SGHRS, CDR2 YFSETQ. V was pared by 7 bases and J by 2 bases, with 7 bases of the junction left unmatched. CDR3 region: CASHLGLATTDTQYF. The CDR3 region has the DNA TGCGCCAGCCACCTGGGACTAGCGACCACAGATACGCAGTATTTT.

J is TRBJ2-1 and V is TRBV18, with D unresolved. Germline V CDR1 and CDR2: KGHSH, LQKENI. The germline V and J ends were trimmed by 3 bases and 0 bases, with 9 bases remaining between them. The CDR3 sequence is 15 residues long. The CDR3 protein is CASSPTGVSYNEQFF. DNA of the CDR3: TGTGCCAGCTCACCGACTGGAGTCTCCTACAATGAGCAGTTCTTC.

The V call is TRBV7-9, the J call TRBJ2-7; D possibly corresponds to TRBD2 (6 bases). The CDR3 has 13 amino acids. CDR1 is SEHNR and CDR2 is FQNEAQ in the germline V gene (reference sequence). V shed 3 bases and J shed 6 bases, with 12 bases lying between them. The CDR3 loop reads CASSFSGASEQYF. DNA of the CDR3: TGTGCCAGCAGCTTTAGCGGCGCGAGCGAGCAGTACTTC.

The V call is TRBV7-3, the J call TRBJ2-7; D uncertain. The V gene lost 2 bases and the J gene lost 2 bases, with 7 bases spanning the gap. Germline V gene data show CDR1 as SGHTA and CDR2 as FQGTGA. The CDR3 extends over 13 amino acids. CDR3 residues: CASSLLGTYEQYF. DNA of the CDR3: TGTGCCAGCAGCTTATTAGGGACCTACGAGCAGTACTTC.

This sequence joins TRBV11-3 and TRBJ1-2; 8 bases map to TRBD1. Per germline, CDR1 SGHNT and CDR2 YENEEA. This CDR3 comprises 13 residues. Trimming cost V 2 bases and J 8 bases; bases outside gene matches: 4. As DNA, the CDR3 is TGTGCCAGCAGCTTAAGGACAGGGAGAGGCTACACCTTC. It codes for CASSLRTGRGYTF.

The rearrangement uses TRBV5-1 and TRBJ2-1; 12 bases match TRBD2. CDR1 SGHRS and CDR2 YFSETQ come from the germline V gene. Trimming removed 0 bases from V and 10 bases from J; junction bases left unmatched: 5. The CDR3 contains 15 residues. The CDR3 DNA reads TGCGCCAGCAGCTTGGCTCTAGCGGGAGGGGAAGAGCAGTTCTTC. This gives the protein CASSLALAGGEEQFF.

This clone was seen only a few times. The rearrangement links TRBV19 to TRBJ1-1; D is unresolved. V was shortened by 5 bases and J by 0 bases, with 13 bases between the two germline ends. The CDR3 runs 15 residues. Per the germline V gene, CDR1 is LNHDA and CDR2 is SQIVND (reference sequence). The CDR3 reads CASSPKVRMNTEAFF. The CDR3 DNA reads TGTGCCAGTAGTCCCAAGGTTAGAATGAACACTGAAGCTTTCTTT.

V usage is TRBV10-3 and J usage is TRBJ1-1, with D perhaps matching TRBD1 (5 bases). CDR1 is ENHRY, CDR2 SYGVKD, per germline. Trimming took off 4 bases at V and 1 base at J, with 16 bases between the two ends. The CDR3 has 16 residues. CDR3 sequence reads: CAISGGSGIANTEAFF. DNA for the CDR3: TGTGCCATCAGTGGGGGCAGTGGGATCGCGAACACTGAAGCTTTCTTT.

This clone was seen once. The chain has TRBV10-2 and TRBJ2-1, with TRBD1 identical over 7 bases. This CDR3 has 13 residues. Germline V gene data show CDR1 as WSHSY and CDR2 as SAAADI. J gave up 4 bases and V 7 bases, and 4 bases lay outside the gene matches. CDR3 bases: TGCGCCAGCACCCGGACAGGATACAATGAGCAGTTCTTC. This sequence encodes CASTRTGYNEQFF.

The rearrangement joins TRBV9 to TRBJ1-1, with unresolved D. The CDR3 consists of 15 residues. V was clipped by 0 bases and J by 4 bases, with 13 bases between them. Germline CDR1 reads SGDLS; CDR2 reads YYNGEE. CDR3 protein: CASSVGGLPGTEAFF. The CDR3 bases are TGTGCCAGCAGCGTAGGAGGCCTACCTGGCACTGAAGCTTTCTTT.

In this sample, this clone turned up a few times. J is TRBJ2-2 and V is TRBV4-3, with 7 bases lining up with TRBD2. Trimming cost V 8 bases and J 7 bases; bases outside gene matches: 7. CDR3 size: 13 residues. CDR1 is LGHNA, CDR2 YSLEER, per germline. This CDR3 reads CASGLETGGELFF. CDR3 coding DNA: TGCGCCAGCGGACTAGAAACTGGCGGGGAGCTGTTTTTT.

The chain is built from TRBV7-2 and TRBJ2-5; 9 positions match TRBD1. The germline gives CDR1 SGHTA, CDR2 FQGNSA. V lost 6 bases, J lost 5 bases, and 7 bases stayed unmatched. The CDR3 loop spans 14 amino acids. Here the CDR3 DNA reads TGTGCCAGCAGGGAACAGGGGGCCGTGGAGACCCAGTACTTC. It codes for CASREQGAVETQYF.

J is TRBJ2-3 and V is TRBV10-2; D is perhaps TRBD2 (5 bases). CDR3 length: 14 residues. Per the germline V gene, CDR1 is WSHSY and CDR2 is SAAADI. V was shortened by 6 bases and J by 0 bases, with 10 bases between the two germline ends. The CDR3 DNA follows: TGCGCCAGCAGGAGGACTGCCAGCACAGATACGCAGTATTTT. Protein sequence: CASRRTASTDTQYF.

The chain carries TRBV27 and TRBJ1-2; TRBD1 matches at 8 bases. V lost 5 bases to trimming and J lost 7 bases; unmatched junction nucleotides: 12. Germline CDR1 reads MNHEY; CDR2 reads SMNVEV (reference sequence). The CDR3 has 15 residues. CDR3 DNA sequence: TGTGCCAGCAGTCCCCTGGGAGACACAGGGGGTGGCTACACCTTC. Its translation: CASSPLGDTGGGYTF.

The V gene is TRBV7-9, the J gene TRBJ2-2; unclear D gene. This CDR3 is built from 14 residues. The germline V and J ends were trimmed by 5 bases and 7 bases, with 14 bases remaining between them. Germline V gene lookup returns CDR1 SEHNR and CDR2 FQNEAQ (reference sequence). The CDR3 DNA reads TGTGCCAGCAGCGTCCCCACTGGCGGCGGGGAGCTGTTTTTT. The encoded protein is CASSVPTGGGELFF.

V gene TRBV20-1 combines with J gene TRBJ1-4; D unresolved. The V gene lost 0 bases and the J gene lost 7 bases, with 0 bases spanning the gap. The V gene's germline CDR1 is DFQATT and CDR2 SNEGSKA (reference sequence). The CDR3 loop spans 10 amino acids. Here the CDR3 reads CSARDEKLFF. CDR3 nucleotide sequence: TGCAGTGCTAGAGATGAAAAACTGTTTTTT.

The V call is TRBV5-4, the J call TRBJ2-1; TRBD2 matches at 7 bases. V lost 4 bases to trimming and J lost 3 bases; unmatched junction nucleotides: 1. CDR3 length: 13 residues. Germline V gene lookup returns CDR1 SGHNT and CDR2 YYREEE (reference sequence). The CDR3, as DNA: TGTGCCAGCAGCGCGGGAGTCTACAATGAGCAGTTCTTC. Translating it yields CASSAGVYNEQFF.

V usage is TRBV5-1 and J usage is TRBJ2-1; D not certain. CDR1 is SGHRS and CDR2 is YFSETQ in the germline V gene. The CDR3 length is 14 residues. With 2 bases removed from V and 1 base from J, the gap between germline ends came to 7 bases. The CDR3 region is CASSLGMSYNEQFF. In nucleotides, the CDR3 is TGCGCCAGCAGCTTAGGGATGTCCTACAATGAGCAGTTCTTC.

The chain uses TRBV4-1 and TRBJ1-2; a possible D gene is TRBD1 (6 bases). The CDR3 has 14 residues. CDR1 is MGHRA, CDR2 YSYEKL, per germline. V dropped 3 bases and J dropped 4 bases, with 12 bases sitting between them. CDR3 region: CASSHLWGLYGYTF. Here the CDR3 DNA reads TGCGCCAGCAGCCACCTATGGGGGCTCTATGGCTACACCTTC.

The chain uses TRBV15 and TRBJ2-1, with 13 bases identical to TRBD2. After removal of 3 bases from V and 9 bases from J, the junction contained 8 bases not matched to a gene. This CDR3 is 16 amino acids long. CDR1 and CDR2 (germline): LNHNV, YYDKDF (reference sequence). The CDR3 bases are TGTGCCACCAGCAGTCCTACTAGCGGGAGGGCCCGTGAGCAGTTCTTC. This encodes CATSSPTSGRAREQFF.

This clone came up a few times. V is TRBV28 and J is TRBJ1-5; TRBD1 matches 8 bases. Germline CDR1 MDHEN, CDR2 SYDVKM. Unmatched junction bases numbered 9, after V lost 4 bases and J lost 7 bases. The CDR3 length is 15 residues. CDR3 DNA sequence: TGTGCCAGCAGTTCGTCGGGGACAGGATGGCAGCCCCAGCATTTT. Translated, it gives CASSSSGTGWQPQHF.

The gene calls are TRBV9 and TRBJ2-7; possible D gene TRBD1, 6 bases. Germline CDR1 is SGDLS and CDR2 is YYNGEE. V was pared by 4 bases and J by 2 bases, with 16 bases between. The CDR3 length is 15 residues. CDR3 nucleotides: TGTGCCAGCAGCCCCAGGGGTGGGGACCCCTACGAGCAGTACTTC. This sequence encodes CASSPRGGDPYEQYF.